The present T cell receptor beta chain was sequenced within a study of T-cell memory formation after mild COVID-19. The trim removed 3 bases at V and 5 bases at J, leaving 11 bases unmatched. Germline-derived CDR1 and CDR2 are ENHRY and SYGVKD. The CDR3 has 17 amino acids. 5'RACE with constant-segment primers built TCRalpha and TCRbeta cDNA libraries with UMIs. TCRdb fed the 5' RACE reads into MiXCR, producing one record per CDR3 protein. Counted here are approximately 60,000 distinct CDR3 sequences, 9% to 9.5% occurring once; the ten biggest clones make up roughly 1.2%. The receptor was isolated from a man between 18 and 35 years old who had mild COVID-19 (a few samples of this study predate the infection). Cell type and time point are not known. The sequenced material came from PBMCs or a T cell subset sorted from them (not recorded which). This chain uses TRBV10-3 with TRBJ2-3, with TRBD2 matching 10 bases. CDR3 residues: CAISDFERGGLKDTQYF. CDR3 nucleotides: TGTGCCATCAGTGATTTCGAGCGGGGGGGCCTCAAAGATACGCAGTATTTT.